Below are 8 T cell receptor beta chains sequenced from a single sample in a study of T cell responses to AZD1222 COVID-19 vaccine. Assay used: immunoSEQ multiplex PCR; TCRdb lists only in-frame clones, some missing. The sample lists roughly 98,000 clones; around nine tenths were seen once. The sequenced sample was peripheral blood, obtained on day 0 of AZD1222 vaccination. The receptor source for this set is an adult in good health.

In this sample, this clone turned up once. V usage is TRBV11-2 and J usage is TRBJ2-7, with 11 bases fitting TRBD2. Trimming removed 5 bases from V and 7 bases from J; junction bases left unmatched: 10. The CDR3 extends over 15 amino acids. Germline V CDR1 and CDR2: SGHAT, FQNNGV. The DNA of the CDR3 is TGTGCCAGCAGCCCAGGGACTAGCGGTCCGGGGGAGCAGTACTTC. Translating it yields CASSPGTSGPGEQYF.

This chain joins TRBV11-2 and TRBJ2-3; no clear D gene. Germline V gene lookup returns CDR1 SGHAT and CDR2 FQNNGV. The V and J ends lost 3 bases and 0 bases respectively, with 7 bases between them. The CDR3 contains 14 residues. The CDR3, as DNA: TGTGCCAGCAGCTTGGCCCAGAGCACAGATACGCAGTATTTT. Translation: CASSLAQSTDTQYF.

The chain is built from TRBV4-1 and TRBJ2-4; unclear D gene. Between the trimmed V and J ends, which lost 1 base and 1 base, there was a span of 14 bases. The germline gives CDR1 MGHRA, CDR2 YSYEKL. This CDR3 region has 17 residues. The CDR3 nucleotides read TGCGCCAGCAGCCAAGCTACAGACCTACACGCCAAAAACATTCAGTACTTC. Its translation: CASSQATDLHAKNIQYF.

The chain recombines TRBV18 with TRBJ1-1; no clear D gene. V gave up 3 bases and J gave up 3 bases, with 8 bases separating them. Germline CDR1 reads KGHSH; CDR2 reads LQKENI. CDR3 length: 13 amino acids. The CDR3 DNA reads as TGTGCCAGCTCACCCCCCGGGGACACTGAAGCTTTCTTT. The encoded protein is CASSPPGDTEAFF.

This chain connects TRBV30 to TRBJ1-1, with D hard to call. CDR1 is GTSNPN, CDR2 SVGIG, per germline (reference sequence). V was trimmed by 5 bases and J by 5 bases, leaving 24 bases between them. CDR3 length equals 16 residues. The CDR3 protein is CAWVPRGRSLWTEAFF. CDR3 bases: TGTGCCTGGGTTCCTCGGGGTCGATCCCTCTGGACTGAAGCTTTCTTT.

The chain carries TRBV30 and TRBJ1-3; D is unresolved. V lost 5 bases, J lost 2 bases, and 13 bases lay in between. The CDR3 contains 14 residues. CDR1 and CDR2 from the germline V gene are GTSNPN and SVGIG (reference sequence). CDR3: CAWRYGETGNTIYF. CDR3 DNA: TGTGCCTGGCGTTACGGGGAGACTGGAAACACCATATATTTT.

V is TRBV9 and J is TRBJ1-5; D is unclear. CDR3 size: 15 residues. With 4 bases removed from V and 0 bases from J, the gap between germline ends came to 11 bases. From germline, CDR1 is SGDLS and CDR2 YYNGEE. Here the CDR3 DNA reads TGTGCCAGCAGCCCGGACGGAAATAGCAATCAGCCCCAGCATTTT. Encoded protein: CASSPDGNSNQPQHF.

The rearrangement uses TRBV7-2 and TRBJ2-7; 9 nucleotides match TRBD1. V was clipped by 1 base and J by 3 bases; unmatched bases: 4. This CDR3 contains 15 residues. Germline loops: CDR1 SGHTA, CDR2 FQGNSA. Here the CDR3 reads CASSLGGQGIYEQYF. CDR3 bases: TGTGCCAGCAGCTTAGGGGGACAGGGTATCTACGAGCAGTACTTC.